This entry lists 22 T cell receptor beta chains sequenced from one sample in a study of cytomegalovirus exposure and HLA in healthy donors. Both 60 Vbeta primers and 13 Jbeta primers went into the PCR. TCRdb keeps only in-frame clones here, not all; method: immunoSEQ multiplex PCR. The table records about 160,000 clones, around four fifths of them present only once. Sequenced sample: PBMCs. All receptors derive from a female donor in good health and CMV-seronegative.

The chain has TRBV27 and TRBJ2-1; 10 bases map to TRBD2. The CDR3 covers 15 residues. Per the germline V gene, CDR1 is MNHEY and CDR2 is SMNVEV (reference sequence). With 6 bases clipped from V and 3 bases from J, the junction kept 5 bases outside the gene matches. The DNA for the CDR3 is TGTGCCAGCAGACCATTAGCGGGGGGCTACAATGAGCAGTTCTTC. Translated, it gives CASRPLAGGYNEQFF.

This chain links TRBV2 with TRBJ1-5; D possibly corresponds to TRBD1 (5 bases). The CDR3 loop spans 13 amino acids. The V gene's germline CDR1 is SNHLY and CDR2 FYNNEI. The V gene lost 6 bases and the J gene lost 4 bases, with 10 bases spanning the gap. The CDR3 here is CASSLAGNQPQHF. The CDR3 nucleotides read TGTGCCAGCAGCTTGGCAGGGAATCAGCCCCAGCATTTT.

This rearrangement joins TRBV30 to TRBJ1-1; no clear D gene. CDR1 is GTSNPN and CDR2 is SVGIG in the germline V gene (reference sequence). The CDR3 has 14 amino acids. Trimming shortened V by 0 bases and J by 1 base, and 9 bases separated the two germline ends. The CDR3 DNA follows: TGTGCCTGGAGTGTATTCCCGGGGAACACTGAAGCTTTCTTT. Protein: CAWSVFPGNTEAFF.

This rearrangement joins TRBV9 to TRBJ1-2; D gene uncertain. Trimming stripped 3 bases from V and 0 bases from J, with 12 bases between. CDR1 is SGDLS and CDR2 is YYNGEE in the germline V gene. The CDR3 covers 15 residues. Here the CDR3 reads CASSASDFPNYGYTF. CDR3 coding DNA: TGTGCCAGCAGCGCGTCGGACTTTCCTAACTATGGCTACACCTTC.

The rearrangement joins TRBV5-1 to TRBJ2-1; 7 positions match TRBD2. The CDR3 has 15 residues. Germline V gene data show CDR1 as SGHRS and CDR2 as YFSETQ. Trimming cost V 4 bases and J 3 bases; bases outside gene matches: 7. This CDR3 is CASSNLGGNYNEQFF. The CDR3, as DNA: TGCGCCAGCAGCAACCTCGGGGGGAACTACAATGAGCAGTTCTTC.

A single count supports this clone. The chain joins TRBV7-2 to TRBJ1-5; the D gene is possibly TRBD1 (5 bases). CDR3 length equals 14 residues. The germline V gene encodes CDR1 SGHTA and CDR2 FQGNSA. The V gene lost 1 base and the J gene lost 6 bases, with 10 bases spanning the gap. CDR3 loop: CASSLGGGGQPQHF. CDR3 in DNA: TGTGCCAGCAGCTTAGGAGGCGGGGGTCAGCCCCAGCATTTT.

Points on this clone: The sample contains more than one DNA sequence encoding this CDR3. V and J are TRBV9 and TRBJ2-1; possible D gene TRBD2, 5 bases. CDR1 and CDR2 (germline): SGDLS, YYNGEE. The V end lost 0 bases, the J end lost 2 bases, and 9 bases lay between the germline ends. The CDR3 sequence is 15 residues long. The CDR3 loop is CASSVGGSTYNEQFF. CDR3 DNA: TGTGCCAGCAGCGTAGGCGGGTCTACCTACAATGAGCAGTTCTTC.

Here the CDR3 reads CASSGEGGEQFF. CDR3 nucleotide sequence: TGTGCCAGCTCAGGAGAGGGAGGTGAGCAGTTCTTC. This chain links TRBV18 with TRBJ2-1, with D possibly matching TRBD2 (6 bases). The CDR3 has 12 amino acids. Germline V CDR1 and CDR2: KGHSH, LQKENI. The ends were cut back, 5 bases at V and 9 bases at J, with 11 bases in the middle.

The V gene is TRBV6-1, the J gene TRBJ1-2; no definite D call. Germline V CDR1 and CDR2: MNHNS, SASEGT. This CDR3 is 15 amino acids long. Trimming pared 1 base from V and 2 bases from J, leaving 11 bases between. The CDR3 loop is CASSEERGFNYGYTF. The DNA for the CDR3 is TGTGCCAGCAGTGAAGAGCGGGGTTTCAACTATGGCTACACCTTC.

The V call is TRBV2, the J call TRBJ2-3, with TRBD2 identical over 11 bases. CDR1 and CDR2 (germline): SNHLY, FYNNEI. The trim removed 5 bases at V and 3 bases at J, leaving 4 bases unmatched. The CDR3 runs to 15 residues. CDR3 bases: TGTGCCAGCAGTCCTAGCGGGAGGTATACAGATACGCAGTATTTT. Translated, it gives CASSPSGRYTDTQYF.

The J gene is TRBJ2-7, the V gene TRBV6-5; weak D call: TRBD1 (5 bases). V shed 1 base and J shed 3 bases, with 7 bases lying between them. Looked up from germline, CDR1 is MNHEY and CDR2 is SVGAGI. This CDR3 contains 13 residues. CDR3 DNA sequence: TGTGCCAGCAGTTACTTGCAGGGCTACGAGCAGTACTTC. Its translation: CASSYLQGYEQYF.

This clone was detected a few times. The V call is TRBV20-1, the J call TRBJ1-2, with D maybe TRBD1 (6 bases). CDR1 is DFQATT, CDR2 SNEGSKA, per germline (reference sequence). This CDR3 is 11 amino acids long. The chain's CDR3 is CSPGQSYGYTF. The CDR3 nucleotides read TGCAGCCCAGGACAGTCCTATGGCTACACCTTC.

The DNA of the CDR3 is TGTGCCAGCAGCTTAGGGCGGGGAGCCAAAAACATTCAGTACTTC. Amino acid sequence: CASSLGRGAKNIQYF. The chain employs TRBV13 and TRBJ2-4, with a weak D call TRBD2 (6 bases). CDR3 length: 15 residues. Looked up from germline, CDR1 is PRHDT and CDR2 is FYEKMQ (reference sequence). Between the trimmed V and J ends, which lost 0 bases and 0 bases, there was a span of 6 bases.

The rearrangement joins TRBV7-8 to TRBJ2-7, with TRBD2 identical over 12 bases. This CDR3 spans 15 amino acids. Trimming removed 5 bases from V and 3 bases from J; junction bases left unmatched: 5. Per germline, CDR1 SGHVS and CDR2 FQNEAQ. CDR3 sequence (DNA): TGTGCCAGCAGCCGAGAGACTAGCGGGAGCTACGAGCAGTACTTC. This gives the protein CASSRETSGSYEQYF.

The chain employs TRBV10-3 and TRBJ2-5, with 8 bases lining up with TRBD1. The V segment lost 5 bases and the J segment 4 bases; nucleotides outside the gene matches: 6. The CDR3 contains 14 residues. Germline lookup yields CDR1 ENHRY and CDR2 SYGVKD. The CDR3 sequence: CAISSGTGVETQYF. In DNA, the CDR3 is TGTGCCATCAGTTCCGGGACAGGCGTAGAGACCCAGTACTTC.

The rearrangement joins TRBV9 to TRBJ1-2; the D gene is possibly TRBD1 (5 bases). Germline V gene lookup returns CDR1 SGDLS and CDR2 YYNGEE. This CDR3 region has 16 residues. The germline V and J ends were trimmed by 4 bases and 5 bases, with 21 bases remaining between them. The CDR3 nucleotides read TGTGCCAGCAGCCCCTTAACTCGCGGGGCAGCTTATGGCTACACCTTC. Encoded protein: CASSPLTRGAAYGYTF.

This chain connects TRBV27 to TRBJ2-3; D perhaps matches TRBD1 (5 bases). CDR3 length equals 15 residues. With 3 bases removed from V and 4 bases from J, the gap between germline ends came to 14 bases. Germline V CDR1 and CDR2: MNHEY, SMNVEV (reference sequence). CDR3 DNA: TGTGCCAGCAGTTTCGGCAGGGCTGCCCCAGATACGCAGTATTTT. Residues: CASSFGRAAPDTQYF.

The chain carries TRBV7-3 and TRBJ1-3; perhaps TRBD1 as D (6 bases). V shed 6 bases and J shed 0 bases, with 15 bases lying between them. This CDR3 has 16 amino acids. Germline V gene lookup returns CDR1 SGHTA and CDR2 FQGTGA. Written as DNA, the CDR3 is TGTGCCAGCAGTTCAGGGGAGAGGGACTCTGGAAACACCATATATTTT. Protein: CASSSGERDSGNTIYF.

The chain has TRBV29-1 and TRBJ2-3; perhaps TRBD2 as D (6 bases). The length of the CDR3 is 12 residues. The V gene's germline CDR1 is SQVTM and CDR2 ANQGSEA. V was pared by 3 bases and J by 4 bases, with 8 bases between. In nucleotides, the CDR3 is TGCAGCGTTGATCCTAGCGCAGATACGCAGTATTTT. Translation: CSVDPSADTQYF.

The V and J genes are TRBV7-9 and TRBJ1-4; TRBD1 agrees at 8 bases. V shed 5 bases and J 7 bases; nucleotides not matched to a gene: 12. The germline V gene encodes CDR1 SEHNR and CDR2 FQNEAQ (reference sequence). The CDR3 has 16 residues. DNA of the CDR3: TGTGCCAGCAGCCGGGCCCCACGACAGGGGAGTGAAAAACTGTTTTTT. Protein product: CASSRAPRQGSEKLFF. Complete variable domain (other parts from reference TRBV7-9 and TRBJ1-4): DTGVSQNPRHKITKRGQNVTFRCDPISEHNRLYWYRQTLGQGPEFLTYFQNEAQLEKSRLLSDRFSAERPKGSFSTLEIQRTEQGDSAMYLCASSRAPRQGSEKLFFGSGTQLSVL.

The chain has TRBV19 and TRBJ1-3; unclear D gene. The CDR3 covers 14 residues. V lost 7 bases to trimming and J lost 4 bases, with 14 bases between them. Germline V gene sequence: CDR1 LNHDA, CDR2 SQIVND (reference sequence). The CDR3 coding sequence is TGTGCCAGTACCCCCCAGAGGGTCGGAAACACCATATATTTT. Translated: CASTPQRVGNTIYF.

J is TRBJ2-7 and V is TRBV7-3; TRBD1 aligns across 8 bases. The CDR3 extends over 14 amino acids. Trimming cost V 2 bases and J 2 bases; bases outside gene matches: 2. The germline V gene has CDR1 SGHTA and CDR2 FQGTGA. The CDR3 reads CASSLEGQAYEQYF. The CDR3, as DNA: TGTGCCAGCAGCTTAGAGGGACAGGCCTACGAGCAGTACTTC.